A selection of T cell receptor beta chains follows, all from one sample in a study of cytomegalovirus exposure and HLA in healthy donors. The repertoire was sequenced with immunoSEQ multiplex PCR; TCRdb's copy has only in-frame clones and lacks some. This repertoire shows roughly 200,000 clones, 60% to 80% found once; its top ten account for 2% to 2.5%. The sequenced material came from PBMCs. The receptors here all came from a woman aged 25 to 45 in good health and CMV-seropositive. CDR3s include the opening cysteine and the closing phenylalanine or tryptophan. The order of the fields is CDR3 length, J gene, D gene, clone size, V gene, CDR3 protein, CDR3 DNA. The D gene is left open where the match is weak. A clone size is listed for some rows: how often the clone was seen (once, few, many), or a class if it is expanded.

CDR3 length: 10
J gene: TRBJ1-2
D gene: NA
clone size: once
V gene: TRBV20-1
CDR3 protein: CRTGLYGYTF
CDR3 DNA: TGCAGGACAGGCCTTTATGGCTACACCTTC

CDR3 length: 17
J gene: TRBJ1-4
D gene: TRBD1
clone size: few
V gene: TRBV5-5
CDR3 protein: CASSYGTGGSWGEKLFF
CDR3 DNA: TGTGCCAGCAGCTACGGGACAGGGGGCTCTTGGGGAGAAAAACTGTTTTTT

CDR3 length: 15
J gene: TRBJ1-6
D gene: NA
clone size: NA
V gene: TRBV4-2
CDR3 protein: CASSQGTGGDSPLHF
CDR3 DNA: TGTGCCAGCAGCCAAGGTACAGGTGGAGATTCACCCCTCCACTTT

CDR3 length: 15
J gene: TRBJ2-7
D gene: TRBD2
clone size: NA
V gene: TRBV5-1
CDR3 protein: CASSSLAGDTYEQYF
CDR3 DNA: TGCGCCAGCAGCTCACTAGCGGGCGATACCTACGAGCAGTACTTC

CDR3 length: 15
J gene: TRBJ2-2
D gene: NA
clone size: NA
V gene: TRBV5-4
CDR3 protein: CASSLERRGTGELFF
CDR3 DNA: TGTGCCAGCAGCTTGGAACGGAGGGGCACCGGGGAGCTGTTTTTT

CDR3 length: 15
J gene: TRBJ1-3
D gene: NA
clone size: NA
V gene: TRBV4-2
CDR3 protein: CASSQAGIAGNTIYF
CDR3 DNA: TGTGCCAGCAGCCAAGCAGGGATTGCCGGAAACACCATATATTTT

CDR3 length: 15
J gene: TRBJ2-7
D gene: TRBD2
clone size: NA
V gene: TRBV4-3
CDR3 protein: CASSQETSGSYEQYF
CDR3 DNA: TGCGCCAGCAGCCAAGAGACTAGCGGATCCTACGAGCAGTACTTC

CDR3 length: 13
J gene: TRBJ2-5
D gene: TRBD1
clone size: once
V gene: TRBV5-6
CDR3 protein: CASSLTGGETQYF
CDR3 DNA: TGTGCCAGCAGCTTGACAGGGGGCGAGACCCAGTACTTC

CDR3 length: 13
J gene: TRBJ1-2
D gene: NA
clone size: NA
V gene: TRBV18
CDR3 protein: CASSPQGLDGYTF
CDR3 DNA: TGTGCCAGCTCACCACAGGGGCTGGATGGCTACACCTTC

CDR3 length: 11
J gene: TRBJ2-5
D gene: NA
clone size: few
V gene: TRBV6-5
CDR3 protein: CASSYSREQYF
CDR3 DNA: TGTGCCAGCAGTTACTCTAGAGAGCAGTACTTC

CDR3 length: 14
J gene: TRBJ1-1
D gene: NA
clone size: NA
V gene: TRBV7-8
CDR3 protein: CASSRDRLNTEAFF
CDR3 DNA: TGTGCCAGCAGCAGAGACAGACTGAACACTGAAGCTTTCTTT

CDR3 length: 15
J gene: TRBJ2-1
D gene: TRBD2
clone size: NA
V gene: TRBV18
CDR3 protein: CASSLGLAGDNEQFF
CDR3 DNA: TGTGCCAGCTCACTGGGACTAGCGGGAGACAATGAGCAGTTCTTC

CDR3 length: 14
J gene: TRBJ1-1
D gene: TRBD1
clone size: NA
V gene: TRBV28
CDR3 protein: CASSPGQGYTEAFF
CDR3 DNA: TGTGCCAGCAGTCCGGGACAGGGCTACACTGAAGCTTTCTTT

CDR3 length: 13
J gene: TRBJ1-1
D gene: NA
clone size: few
V gene: TRBV6-1
CDR3 protein: CASRRAGDTEAFF
CDR3 DNA: TGTGCCAGCAGACGGGCAGGGGACACTGAAGCTTTCTTT

CDR3 length: 15
J gene: TRBJ2-1
D gene: NA
clone size: NA
V gene: TRBV28
CDR3 protein: CASSIDQASYNEQFF
CDR3 DNA: TGTGCCAGCAGTATCGACCAGGCCTCCTACAATGAGCAGTTCTTC

CDR3 length: 16
J gene: TRBJ1-2
D gene: TRBD1
clone size: NA
V gene: TRBV5-4
CDR3 protein: CASSPESTGGNYGYTF
CDR3 DNA: TGTGCCAGCAGCCCCGAATCCACAGGGGGGAACTATGGCTACACCTTC

CDR3 length: 14
J gene: TRBJ2-7
D gene: NA
clone size: NA
V gene: TRBV5-4
CDR3 protein: CASSLAGRTTEQYF
CDR3 DNA: TGTGCCAGCAGCTTGGCAGGGCGCACAACTGAGCAGTACTTC

CDR3 length: 14
J gene: TRBJ2-5
D gene: TRBD1
clone size: NA
V gene: TRBV7-9
CDR3 protein: CASSLQGVQETQYF
CDR3 DNA: TGTGCCAGCAGCCTTCAGGGGGTTCAAGAGACCCAGTACTTC

CDR3 length: 14
J gene: TRBJ2-7
D gene: NA
clone size: NA
V gene: TRBV19
CDR3 protein: CASSIVGGPDEQYF
CDR3 DNA: TGTGCCAGTAGTATAGTTGGCGGCCCAGACGAGCAGTACTTC

CDR3 length: 16
J gene: TRBJ2-2
D gene: NA
clone size: NA
V gene: TRBV4-3
CDR3 protein: CASSQDPGLTTGELFF
CDR3 DNA: TGCGCCAGCAGCCAGGACCCGGGACTCACCACCGGGGAGCTGTTTTTT

CDR3 length: 15
J gene: TRBJ2-3
D gene: TRBD2
clone size: NA
V gene: TRBV29-1
CDR3 protein: CSVQGAGGPGDTQYF
CDR3 DNA: TGCAGCGTCCAGGGAGCGGGAGGGCCAGGAGATACGCAGTATTTT

CDR3 length: 17
J gene: TRBJ1-5
D gene: TRBD1
clone size: NA
V gene: TRBV19
CDR3 protein: CASRNSGTAYSNQPQHF
CDR3 DNA: TGTGCCAGTAGGAATTCCGGGACAGCATATAGCAATCAGCCCCAGCATTTT

CDR3 length: 15
J gene: TRBJ2-2
D gene: NA
clone size: NA
V gene: TRBV2
CDR3 protein: CASRADRQLTGELFF
CDR3 DNA: TGTGCCAGCAGAGCGGACAGACAACTCACCGGGGAGCTGTTTTTT

CDR3 length: 14
J gene: TRBJ1-1
D gene: NA
clone size: few
V gene: TRBV4-2
CDR3 protein: CASSQDGARTEAFF
CDR3 DNA: TGTGCCAGCAGCCAAGATGGAGCCCGAACTGAAGCTTTCTTT

CDR3 length: 15
J gene: TRBJ2-1
D gene: TRBD2
clone size: NA
V gene: TRBV6-1
CDR3 protein: CASSERLADYNEQFF
CDR3 DNA: TGTGCCAGCAGTGAAAGGCTAGCGGACTACAATGAGCAGTTCTTC

CDR3 length: 15
J gene: TRBJ1-2
D gene: NA
clone size: NA
V gene: TRBV7-2
CDR3 protein: CASSLDGHQVRGYTF
CDR3 DNA: TGTGCCAGCAGCTTAGATGGACACCAGGTCCGTGGCTACACCTTC

CDR3 length: 13
J gene: TRBJ1-2
D gene: NA
clone size: NA
V gene: TRBV5-4
CDR3 protein: CASSLSLRDIYTF
CDR3 DNA: TGTGCCAGCAGCCTTAGCCTCCGGGATATATACACCTTC